This TCR beta chain was observed in a study of blood T cell repertoires in COVID-19. Turning to the study itself: Collection of acute and convalescent COVID-19 samples took place in the United States, Italy and Spain. PBMCs, B-cell-depleted T cells, or T cells were the source of the cDNA or gDNA that made up the material.

TCRdb's table, derived via immunoSEQ multiplex PCR, lists solely in-frame clones and lacks some. The sample holds some 260,000 clones, about 68% seen once. The V end was cut by 3 bases, the J end by 6 bases, with 14 bases between. The CDR3 is 15 amino acids. Germline V gene lookup returns CDR1 KGHSH and CDR2 LQKENI. The chain is built from TRBV18 and TRBJ2-2; D ambiguous. The receptor's source is a woman at least 80 years old with acute or convalescent COVID-19. The specimen sequenced was peripheral blood. In DNA, the CDR3 is TGTGCCAGCTCACCGCGGTCGGGTACGGCCGGGGAGCTGTTTTTT. Its protein is CASSPRSGTAGELFF. The full variable domain, completed using reference TRBV18 and TRBJ2-2, is NAGVMQNPRHLVRRRGQEARLRCSPMKGHSHVYWYRQLPEEGLKFMVYLQKENIIDESGMPKERFSAEFPKEGPSILRIQQVVRGDSAAYFCASSPRSGTAGELFFGEGSRLTVL.